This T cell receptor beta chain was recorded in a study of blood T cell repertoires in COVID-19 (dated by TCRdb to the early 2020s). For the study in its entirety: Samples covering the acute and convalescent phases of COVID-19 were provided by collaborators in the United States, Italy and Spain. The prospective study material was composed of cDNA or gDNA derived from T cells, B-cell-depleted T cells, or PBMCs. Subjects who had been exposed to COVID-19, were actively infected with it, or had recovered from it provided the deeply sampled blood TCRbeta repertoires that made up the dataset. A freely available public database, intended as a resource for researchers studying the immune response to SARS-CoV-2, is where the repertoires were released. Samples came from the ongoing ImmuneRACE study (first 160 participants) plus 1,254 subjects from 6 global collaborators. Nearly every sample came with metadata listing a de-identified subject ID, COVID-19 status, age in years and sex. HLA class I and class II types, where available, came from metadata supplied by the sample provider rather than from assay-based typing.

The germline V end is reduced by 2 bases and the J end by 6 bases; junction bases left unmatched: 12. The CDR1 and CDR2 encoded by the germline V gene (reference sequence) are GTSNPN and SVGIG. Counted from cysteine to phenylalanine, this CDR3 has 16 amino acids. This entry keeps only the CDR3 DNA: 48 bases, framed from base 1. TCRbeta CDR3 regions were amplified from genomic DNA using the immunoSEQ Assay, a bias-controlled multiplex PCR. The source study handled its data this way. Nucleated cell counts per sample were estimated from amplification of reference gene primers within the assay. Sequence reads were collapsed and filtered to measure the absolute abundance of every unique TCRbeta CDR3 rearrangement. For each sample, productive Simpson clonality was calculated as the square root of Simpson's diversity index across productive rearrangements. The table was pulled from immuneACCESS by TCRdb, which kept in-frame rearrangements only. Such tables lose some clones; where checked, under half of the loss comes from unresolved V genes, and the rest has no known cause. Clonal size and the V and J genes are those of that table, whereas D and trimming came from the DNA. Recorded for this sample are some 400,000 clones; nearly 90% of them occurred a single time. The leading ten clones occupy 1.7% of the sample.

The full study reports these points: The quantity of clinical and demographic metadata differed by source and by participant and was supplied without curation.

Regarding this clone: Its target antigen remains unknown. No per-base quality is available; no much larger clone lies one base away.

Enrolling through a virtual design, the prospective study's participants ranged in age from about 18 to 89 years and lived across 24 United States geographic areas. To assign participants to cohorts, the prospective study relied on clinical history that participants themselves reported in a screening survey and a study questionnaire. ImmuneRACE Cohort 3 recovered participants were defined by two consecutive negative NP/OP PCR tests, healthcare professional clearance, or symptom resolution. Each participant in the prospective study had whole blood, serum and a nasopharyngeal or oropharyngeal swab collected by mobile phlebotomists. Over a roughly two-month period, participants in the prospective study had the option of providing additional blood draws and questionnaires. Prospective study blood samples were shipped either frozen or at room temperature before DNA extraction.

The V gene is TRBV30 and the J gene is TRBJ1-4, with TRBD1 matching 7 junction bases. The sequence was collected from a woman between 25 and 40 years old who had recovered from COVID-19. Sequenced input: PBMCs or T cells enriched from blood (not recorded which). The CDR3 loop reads CAWSSRSGTVDEKLFF. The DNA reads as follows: TGTGCCTGGAGTTCCCGCTCCGGGACAGTAGATGAAAAACTGTTTTTT.